This T cell receptor (beta chain) was retrieved from a study of graft-versus-host responses after intestinal transplantation. Study background: Isolated intestinal, liver-intestinal, or multivisceral transplants had been given to the recipients. Anti-thymocyte globulin was used for induction in all recipients, who then took tacrolimus and steroids for about 3 years.

Trimming removed 3 bases from V and 3 bases from J, with 15 bases in between. Germline V gives CDR1 SGHRS, CDR2 YFSETQ. The CDR3 extends over 16 amino acids. Details on this clone: Its antigen is undetermined.

TCRdb keeps only in-frame clones here, not all; method: immunoSEQ multiplex PCR. The sample carries 80,000 to 100,000 clones, 85% to 90% recorded once. Points from the study as a whole: Marrow from the recipient contained GvH clones, some of which had appeared first in ileum or blood. When patients had graft-donor T cell macrochimerism, their allografts held high graft-versus-host to host-versus-graft clonal ratios.

The chain has TRBV5-1 and TRBJ1-4; D is perhaps TRBD1 (5 bases). The specimen was unstimulated CD4+ T cells sorted from spleen or lymph node cells, collected before intestinal transplant. The TCR comes from a human donor who received an intestinal transplant. CDR3 sequence: CASSSISGIPNEKLFF. CDR3 sequence (DNA): TGCGCCAGCAGCTCGATCTCAGGGATCCCTAATGAAAAACTGTTTTTT.